There are a few counts of the clone carrying this TCR beta chain. Its specificity is not known. This record comes from a study of T cells after yellow fever vaccination. Regarding the study as a whole: Peak timing came faster in the weaker secondary response, day 5 versus 15. The study re-detected most primary-vaccination clones after the booster (roughly 96% CD4, roughly 90% CD8).

TCRdb itself ran the 5' RACE reads through MiXCR, one entry per CDR3 protein. The sample records fewer than 450,000 distinct CDR3 sequences, roughly 12% being singletons. The CDR3 has 13 amino acids. Trimming left V 6 bases short and J 6 bases short, with 14 bases between. CDR1 is KGHSH and CDR2 is LQKENI in the germline V gene. The chain joins TRBV18 to TRBJ1-2; D is perhaps TRBD1 (6 bases). The sample was PBMCs, taken on the day of the first yellow fever vaccination. The sequence was obtained from a man younger than 30 who received the YFV17D yellow fever vaccine. DNA of the CDR3: TGTGCCAGCTCCCCAAGGCCAGGGGATGGCTACACCTTC. Amino acids: CASSPRPGDGYTF.